This section outlines one T cell receptor (beta chain) sequence together with its context. Its antigen is unidentified. A junction boundary mismatches the germline segment, possibly from a read error. CDR3 length equals 16 residues. CDR1 is DFQATT, CDR2 SNEGSKA, per germline (reference sequence). This specimen belongs to a study of CD8 T cells in ankylosing spondylitis. Study results and caveats: Prior work had noted some motif variants in reactive arthritis blood and synovial fluid. In peripheral blood, disease-linked CD8+ clones occurred at relatively low frequencies. Among TCR beta sequences, a motif of eight highly homologous variants appeared characteristic of ankylosing spondylitis blood.

Making use of molecular barcodes, quantitative 5'-RACE generated TCR beta libraries. From the 5' RACE reads, TCRdb called clonotypes with MiXCR, one entry per CDR3 protein. The table shows about 200,000 distinct CDR3 sequences, with roughly 13% occurring only once. Input material: blood, either unsorted or a sorted T cell fraction (not recorded which). The receptor was derived from a male donor with ankylosing spondylitis or in good health (not recorded which). This chain connects TRBV20-1 to TRBJ2-2; D possibly uses TRBD1 or TRBD2 (5 bases each). This chain's CDR3 is CCARDFGTPSAGELFF. The CDR3 coding sequence is TGCTGTGCTAGAGATTTCGGGACCCCCTCGGCCGGGGAGCTGTTTTTT.